This T cell receptor beta chain is drawn from a study of beta chain features in type 1 diabetes. Across the whole study: All samples yielded around 98,000,000 examined sorted cells. Study observations and caveats: Shortening of TCRB CDR3s, moderate but significant, appeared in all four CD4+ subsets of Type 1 diabetes patients. A potential influence of HLA type upon TCRB rearrangement remained unresolved herein. The naive, central memory and Treg TCRB repertoires of patients appeared to be more similar to one another than those of healthy donors.

The CDR3 runs to 13 residues. Trimming took off 5 bases at V and 6 bases at J, with 13 bases between the two ends. CDR1 LNHDA and CDR2 SQIVND come from the germline V gene (reference sequence). As to this clone: Its antigen is as yet unknown.

Expressed TCRB transcripts were sequenced because the isolated RNA had all been reverse transcribed beforehand. The repertoire was sequenced with immunoSEQ multiplex PCR; TCRdb's copy has only in-frame clones and lacks some. The table lists nearly 700,000 clones, 10% to 15% of them singletons. The receptor's source is a man in his late teens or twenties with type 1 diabetes. The sequenced material came from naive CD4+ T cells from blood. This chain uses TRBV19 with TRBJ1-2; D is perhaps TRBD1 (5 bases). Written as DNA, the CDR3 is TGTGCCAGTAGTCCAATCGGGGCTGATGGCTACACCTTC. Protein sequence: CASSPIGADGYTF.